What follows are 29 T cell receptor beta chains derived from one specimen sequenced in a study of CD8+ T cells in alopecia areata. Treatment described: oral pan-JAK inhibitor, 5-10 mg twice daily. Extracted RNA was reverse transcribed, and the resulting cDNA served as sequencing template. The protocol was immunoSEQ multiplex PCR, while the TCRdb copy is restricted to in-frame clones and leaves out a portion. The sample carries approximately 170,000 clones, less than 70% recorded once. The sequenced sample was CD4+ T cells sorted from blood, obtained at week 24, from a patient treated with tofacitinib. These receptors were collected from a human donor with alopecia areata.

The rearrangement joins TRBV29-1 to TRBJ2-5; D perhaps matches TRBD2 (6 bases). V gave up 3 bases and J gave up 0 bases, with 11 bases separating them. Germline V lookup: CDR1 SQVTM, CDR2 ANQGSEA. The CDR3 length is 14 residues. The CDR3 nucleotides are TGCAGCGTTGACACTAGCTCCAACCAAGAGACCCAGTACTTC. Encoded protein: CSVDTSSNQETQYF. Complete variable domain (other parts from reference TRBV29-1 and TRBJ2-5): SAVISQKPSRDICQRGTSLTIQCQVDSQVTMMFWYRQQPGQSLTLIATANQGSEATYESGFVIDKFPISRPNLTFSTLTVSNMSPEDSSIYLCSVDTSSNQETQYFGPGTRLLVL.

The rearrangement joins TRBV30 to TRBJ1-1, with D hard to call. The CDR3 has 10 amino acids. In germline, CDR1 is GTSNPN, CDR2 SVGIG (reference sequence). V was cut by 5 bases and J by 4 bases, with 5 bases left in between. This CDR3 reads CAWVATEAFF. The CDR3 DNA reads TGTGCCTGGGTTGCCACTGAAGCTTTCTTT.

This clone was counted a few times. The rearrangement joins TRBV25-1 to TRBJ2-3; the D is unclear. CDR1 and CDR2 from the germline V gene are MGHDK and SYGVNS. This CDR3 is 15 amino acids long. V lost 2 bases to trimming and J lost 5 bases, with 14 bases between them. CDR3 region: CASSEPRYGEDTQYF. CDR3 DNA: TGTGCCAGCAGTGAACCGAGATATGGGGAAGATACGCAGTATTTT. Complete variable domain (other parts from reference TRBV25-1 and TRBJ2-3): EADIYQTPRYLVIGTGKKITLECSQTMGHDKMYWYQQDPGMELHLIHYSYGVNSTEKGDLSSESTVSRIRTEHFPLTLESARPSHTSQYLCASSEPRYGEDTQYFGPGTRLTVL.

The rearrangement uses TRBV29-1 and TRBJ2-6; D might be TRBD1 (6 bases). CDR1 is SQVTM, CDR2 ANQGSEA, per germline. CDR3 size: 16 residues. V was shortened by 6 bases and J by 2 bases, with 17 bases between the two germline ends. This CDR3 is CSVAEPKGAGANVLTF. The CDR3 DNA is TGCAGCGTCGCGGAACCTAAGGGGGCTGGGGCCAACGTCCTGACTTTC.

The chain couples TRBV2 to TRBJ1-6; D is undetermined. The germline V and J ends were trimmed by 7 bases and 0 bases, with 10 bases remaining between them. The CDR3 is made up of 15 amino acids. CDR1 and CDR2 from the germline V gene are SNHLY and FYNNEI. The CDR3 coding sequence is TGTGCCAGCAAAAAGGAGAGCTCCTATAATTCACCCCTCCACTTT. Encoded protein: CASKKESSYNSPLHF. Full variable domain (missing parts from reference TRBV2 and TRBJ1-6): EPEVTQTPSHQVTQMGQEVILRCVPISNHLYFYWYRQILGQKVEFLVSFYNNEISEKSEIFDDQFSVERPDGSNFTLKIRSTKLEDSAMYFCASKKESSYNSPLHFGNGTRLTVT.

The rearrangement links TRBV15 to TRBJ2-3; 10 positions agree with TRBD1. With V trimmed by 4 bases and J by 3 bases, 7 bases remained unmatched. The CDR3 is 16 amino acids. Per germline, CDR1 LNHNV and CDR2 YYDKDF (reference sequence). The CDR3 is CATSMPRDRGTDTQYF. DNA of the CDR3: TGTGCCACCAGCATGCCCCGGGACAGGGGTACAGATACGCAGTATTTT. Together with reference TRBV15 and TRBJ2-3, the CDR3 gives the full variable domain: DAMVIQNPRYQVTQFGKPVTLSCSQTLNHNVMYWYQQKSSQAPKLLFHYYDKDFNNEADTPDNFQSRRPNTSFCFLDIRSPGLGDTAMYLCATSMPRDRGTDTQYFGPGTRLTVL.

This chain links TRBV6-1 with TRBJ2-3; 10 bases are a match to TRBD2. This CDR3 contains 14 residues. CDR1 is MNHNS and CDR2 is SASEGT in the germline V gene. V lost 11 bases to trimming and J lost 0 bases; unmatched junction nucleotides: 5. CDR3 DNA sequence: TGTGCCGGAGTTAGCGGGGGGAGCACAGATACGCAGTATTTT. The encoded protein is CAGVSGGSTDTQYF.

The chain uses TRBV7-9 and TRBJ1-1; unclear D gene. CDR3 length: 15 amino acids. With 6 bases removed from V and 0 bases from J, the gap between germline ends came to 14 bases. From germline, CDR1 is SEHNR and CDR2 FQNEAQ (reference sequence). The CDR3 DNA follows: TGTGCCAGCAGGAGCGACACCAGGATGAACACTGAAGCTTTCTTT. Translated: CASRSDTRMNTEAFF.

The chain has TRBV28 and TRBJ2-7; a possible D gene is TRBD2 (6 bases). V lost 7 bases and J 2 bases, leaving 15 bases between the germline ends. CDR1 and CDR2 from the germline V gene are MDHEN and SYDVKM. The CDR3 consists of 14 residues. CDR3 nucleotide sequence: TGTGCCAGCACACTGGGGAGGCGTACCTACGAGCAGTACTTC. Its protein is CASTLGRRTYEQYF.

This clone was seen only a few times. V is TRBV9 and J is TRBJ2-2; unclear D gene. Trimming took 1 base from V and 0 from J, leaving 10 bases between them. Germline-derived CDR1 and CDR2 are SGDLS and YYNGEE. The CDR3 has 16 residues. In nucleotides, the CDR3 is TGTGCCAGCAGCGTAAAGGGTCGGGCGAACACCGGGGAGCTGTTTTTT. Encoded protein: CASSVKGRANTGELFF.

The rearrangement links TRBV5-6 to TRBJ1-1; no clear D gene. CDR1 and CDR2 (germline): SGHDT, YYEEEE. The V gene lost 2 bases and the J gene lost 6 bases, with 17 bases spanning the gap. The CDR3 spans 15 residues. In DNA, the CDR3 is TGTGCCAGCAGCTTCATAGGAGGAACTGGCTCTGAAGCTTTCTTT. Translated, it gives CASSFIGGTGSEAFF. Based on the CDR3 plus reference TRBV5-6 and TRBJ1-1, the full variable domain is DAGVTQSPTHLIKTRGQQVTLRCSPKSGHDTVSWYQQALGQGPQFIFQYYEEEERQRGNFPDRFSGHQFPNYSSELNVNALLLGDSALYLCASSFIGGTGSEAFFGQGTRLTVV.

The chain is built from TRBV2 and TRBJ1-1, with unresolved D. Germline values: CDR1 SNHLY, CDR2 FYNNEI. The CDR3 is 12 residues long. The V gene lost 4 bases and the J gene lost 6 bases, with 9 bases spanning the gap. The CDR3 here is CASSGRVPEAFF. CDR3 coding DNA: TGTGCCAGCAGTGGACGAGTGCCTGAAGCTTTCTTT.

This sequence joins TRBV5-6 and TRBJ2-1, with D tentatively TRBD2 (5 bases). The CDR3 sequence is 14 residues long. Trimming took 4 bases from V and 7 from J, leaving 15 bases between them. Germline CDR1 and CDR2: SGHDT and YYEEEE. The CDR3 protein is CASSDVGAFNEQFF. CDR3 in DNA: TGTGCCAGCAGCGACGTGGGAGCGTTTAATGAGCAGTTCTTC.

CDR3 coding DNA: TGTGCCTGGAGTGTGGGCCCTAGCAATCAGCCCCAGCATTTT. As protein: CAWSVGPSNQPQHF. The chain links TRBV30 to TRBJ1-5; D is unclear. Germline-derived CDR1 and CDR2 are GTSNPN and SVGIG (reference sequence). V was cut by 0 bases and J by 0 bases, with 6 bases left in between. The CDR3 runs 14 residues.

This clone was counted between two and nine times. The chain uses TRBV29-1 and TRBJ1-2, with D possibly being TRBD1 (5 bases). The CDR3 runs to 11 residues. The germline V and J ends were trimmed by 7 bases and 2 bases, with 8 bases remaining between them. Germline assignment: CDR1 SQVTM and CDR2 ANQGSEA. The CDR3 DNA follows: TGCAGCGCGACAGACAACTATGGCTACACCTTC. This sequence encodes CSATDNYGYTF. Supplemented by reference TRBV29-1 and TRBJ1-2, the full variable domain reads SAVISQKPSRDICQRGTSLTIQCQVDSQVTMMFWYRQQPGQSLTLIATANQGSEATYESGFVIDKFPISRPNLTFSTLTVSNMSPEDSSIYLCSATDNYGYTFGSGTRLTVV.

Only a few counts were recorded for this clone. The chain recombines TRBV19 with TRBJ1-5; D is unclear. Germline V lookup: CDR1 LNHDA, CDR2 SQIVND (reference sequence). This CDR3 has 13 residues. V lost 4 bases and J 7 bases, leaving 11 bases between the germline ends. DNA for the CDR3: TGTGCCAGTAGTAGACTAACGGGGCAGCCCCAGCATTTT. This sequence encodes CASSRLTGQPQHF.

The rearrangement uses TRBV30 and TRBJ2-2, with no clear D. CDR3 length: 19 amino acids. V was clipped by 1 base and J by 2 bases, with 23 bases between them. Germline lookup yields CDR1 GTSNPN and CDR2 SVGIG (reference sequence). Here the CDR3 reads CAWSGSRSGVSYNTGELFF. The CDR3 DNA reads as TGTGCCTGGAGTGGAAGTCGGTCTGGGGTATCTTATAACACCGGGGAGCTGTTTTTT.

This clone was seen a few times. The sample carries other DNA sequences with the same CDR3. The J gene is TRBJ1-1, the V gene TRBV30; D is ambiguous. Germline-derived CDR1 and CDR2 are GTSNPN and SVGIG (reference sequence). V was clipped by 3 bases and J by 4 bases, with 6 bases between them. The CDR3 contains 11 residues. The CDR3 region has the DNA TGTGCCTGGAGCGTACTCACTGAAGCTTTCTTT. Protein sequence: CAWSVLTEAFF. The entire variable domain, with the rest obtained from reference TRBV30 and TRBJ1-1, is as follows: SQTIHQWPATLVQPVGSPLSLECTVEGTSNPNLYWYRQAAGRGLQLLFYSVGIGQISSEVPQNLSASRPQDRQFILSSKKLLLSDSGFYLCAWSVLTEAFFGQGTRLTVV.

The chain couples TRBV11-2 to TRBJ2-7, with D maybe TRBD1 (6 bases). The CDR3 covers 14 residues. V gave up 3 bases and J gave up 2 bases, with 11 bases separating them. Germline CDR1 reads SGHAT; CDR2 reads FQNNGV. The CDR3 sequence: CASSFGEGAYEQYF. DNA for the CDR3: TGTGCCAGCAGCTTCGGTGAGGGGGCCTACGAGCAGTACTTC. Looking up the rest from reference TRBV11-2 and TRBJ2-7 gives the full variable domain: EAGVAQSPRYKIIEKRQSVAFWCNPISGHATLYWYQQILGQGPKLLIQFQNNGVVDDSQLPKDRFSAERLKGVDSTLKIQPAKLEDSAVYLCASSFGEGAYEQYFGPGTRLTVT.

This chain connects TRBV4-1 to TRBJ1-1; no firm D call. This CDR3 contains 14 residues. The germline V gene encodes CDR1 MGHRA and CDR2 YSYEKL. V was cut by 3 bases and J by 2 bases, with 10 bases left in between. The CDR3 here is CASSHAKPNTEAFF. CDR3 bases: TGCGCCAGCAGCCACGCCAAGCCTAACACTGAAGCTTTCTTT.

The genes are TRBV15 and TRBJ1-1; D call uncertain. V was pared by 2 bases and J by 0 bases, with 10 bases between. The CDR3 has 15 residues. CDR1 is LNHNV, CDR2 YYDKDF, per germline (reference sequence). Here the CDR3 DNA reads TGTGCCACCAGCAGAATCCTCCACATGAACACTGAAGCTTTCTTT. This translates into CATSRILHMNTEAFF.

The rearrangement links TRBV30 to TRBJ2-5; 7 positions agree with TRBD1. The CDR3 has 14 amino acids. Germline V gives CDR1 GTSNPN, CDR2 SVGIG (reference sequence). V lost 3 bases to trimming and J lost 0 bases; unmatched junction nucleotides: 4. Written as DNA, the CDR3 is TGTGCCTGGAGCGGGACAGCGTACCAAGAGACCCAGTACTTC. Translation gives CAWSGTAYQETQYF.

The sample holds a few counts of this clone. In DNA, the CDR3 is TGCGCCAGCAGCTTGGGGGCTACCATGAATGAGCAGTTCTTC. It encodes CASSLGATMNEQFF. This chain links TRBV5-1 with TRBJ2-1; D is unresolved. The CDR3 runs to 14 residues. The V and J ends lost 0 bases and 7 bases respectively, with 11 bases between them. The germline V gene has CDR1 SGHRS and CDR2 YFSETQ.

The chain carries TRBV4-1 and TRBJ1-6; perhaps TRBD1 as D (5 bases). Deletions cut 0 bases from V and 9 bases from J, with 15 bases between. CDR1 and CDR2 from the germline V gene are MGHRA and YSYEKL. The CDR3 loop spans 16 amino acids. The CDR3 reads CASSQEVDTRSSPLHF. CDR3 coding DNA: TGCGCCAGCAGCCAAGAGGTGGACACCCGATCTTCACCCCTCCACTTT.

The chain links TRBV6-5 to TRBJ1-6; D is undetermined. V lost 2 bases to trimming and J lost 7 bases, with 3 bases between them. This CDR3 has 12 amino acids. The V gene's germline CDR1 is MNHEY and CDR2 SVGAGI. The DNA for the CDR3 is TGTGCCAGCAGTTACCAGAATTCACCCCTCCACTTT. Protein: CASSYQNSPLHF.

The chain joins TRBV6-5 to TRBJ2-2; 8 nucleotides line up with TRBD1. Per the germline V gene, CDR1 is MNHEY and CDR2 is SVGAGI. CDR3 length: 16 amino acids. Trimming took 4 bases from V and 7 from J; bases not matched to a gene: 11. The CDR3 loop reads CASSSRTGWLNGELFF. The CDR3 DNA reads TGTGCCAGCAGTTCCCGGACAGGGTGGTTGAACGGGGAGCTGTTTTTT.

This clone was counted between two and nine times. The chain uses TRBV5-1 and TRBJ2-3; D remains ambiguous. The CDR3 totals 15 residues. Per the germline V gene, CDR1 is SGHRS and CDR2 is YFSETQ. Deletions cut 0 bases from V and 0 bases from J, with 8 bases between. CDR3 sequence (DNA): TGCGCCAGCAGCTTGGATAGTCCTAGCACAGATACGCAGTATTTT. Translation gives CASSLDSPSTDTQYF.

The gene calls are TRBV7-2 and TRBJ2-3, with a possible D match to TRBD1 (6 bases). The CDR3 extends over 15 amino acids. V lost 4 bases, J lost 3 bases, and 14 bases lay in between. In germline, CDR1 is SGHTA, CDR2 FQGNSA. This chain's CDR3 is CASSWGPGWTDTQYF. Here the CDR3 DNA reads TGTGCCAGCAGCTGGGGGCCCGGTTGGACAGATACGCAGTATTTT.

This clone was detected only once. This rearrangement joins TRBV10-3 to TRBJ2-2, with 8 positions matching TRBD2. J lost 1 base, V lost 11 bases, and 3 bases had no gene match. CDR1 is ENHRY, CDR2 SYGVKD, per germline. The length of the CDR3 is 13 residues. The chain's CDR3 is CASSGGNTGELFF. The DNA of the CDR3 is TGTGCCTCCAGCGGGGGGAACACCGGGGAGCTGTTTTTT.